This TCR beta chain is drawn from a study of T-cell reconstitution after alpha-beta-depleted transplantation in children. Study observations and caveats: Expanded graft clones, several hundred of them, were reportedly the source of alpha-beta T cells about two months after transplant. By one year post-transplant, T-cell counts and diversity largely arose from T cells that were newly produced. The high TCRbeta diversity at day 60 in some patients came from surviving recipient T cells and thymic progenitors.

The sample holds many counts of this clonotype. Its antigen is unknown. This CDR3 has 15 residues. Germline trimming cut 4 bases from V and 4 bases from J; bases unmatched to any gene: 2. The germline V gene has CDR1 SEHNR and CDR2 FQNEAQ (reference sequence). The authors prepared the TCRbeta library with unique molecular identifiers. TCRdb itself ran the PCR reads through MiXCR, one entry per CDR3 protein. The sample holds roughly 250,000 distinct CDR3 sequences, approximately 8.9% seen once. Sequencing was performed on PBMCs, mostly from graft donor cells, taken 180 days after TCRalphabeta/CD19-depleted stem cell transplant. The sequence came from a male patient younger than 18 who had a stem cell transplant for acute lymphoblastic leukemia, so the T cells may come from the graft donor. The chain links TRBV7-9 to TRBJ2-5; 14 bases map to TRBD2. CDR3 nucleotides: TGTGCCAGCAGCTCGGGACTAGCGGGAGTAGAGACCCAGTACTTC. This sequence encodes CASSSGLAGVETQYF.